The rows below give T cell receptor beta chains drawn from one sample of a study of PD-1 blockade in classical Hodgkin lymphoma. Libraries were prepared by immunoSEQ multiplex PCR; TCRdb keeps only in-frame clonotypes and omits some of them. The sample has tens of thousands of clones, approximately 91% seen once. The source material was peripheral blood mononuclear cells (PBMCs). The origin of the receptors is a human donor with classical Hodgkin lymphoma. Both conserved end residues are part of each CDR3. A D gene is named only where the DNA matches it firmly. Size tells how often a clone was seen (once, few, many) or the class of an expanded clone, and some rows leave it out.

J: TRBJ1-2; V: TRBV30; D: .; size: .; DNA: TGTGCCTGGGGACGAAAGGGATTACGCTATGGCTACACCTTC; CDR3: CAWGRKGLRYGYTF
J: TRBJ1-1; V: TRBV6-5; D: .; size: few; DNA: TGTGCCAGCAGTACCAGGGAGACGAACACTGAAGCTTTCTTT; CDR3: CASSTRETNTEAFF
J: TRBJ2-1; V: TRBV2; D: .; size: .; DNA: TGTGCCAGCAGTGGAGACGGCAGCTCCTACAATGAGCAGTTCTTC; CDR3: CASSGDGSSYNEQFF
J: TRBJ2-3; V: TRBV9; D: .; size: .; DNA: TGTGCCAGCAGCCTTCCGATGGGGACGCAGTATTTT; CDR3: CASSLPMGTQYF
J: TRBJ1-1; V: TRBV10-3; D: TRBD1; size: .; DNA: TGTGCCATCAGAATACAGGGGCGAGAGAACACTGAAGCTTTCTTT; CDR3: CAIRIQGRENTEAFF
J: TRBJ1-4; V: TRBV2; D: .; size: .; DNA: TGTGCCAGCAGTGACCCGGGGGAGGCTAATGAAAAACTGTTTTTT; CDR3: CASSDPGEANEKLFF
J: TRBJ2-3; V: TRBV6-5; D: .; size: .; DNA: TGTGCCAGCAGTTACTCTGCCATCGGGAGTGCAGATACGCAGTATTTT; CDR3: CASSYSAIGSADTQYF
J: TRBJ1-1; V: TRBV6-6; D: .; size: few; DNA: TGTGCCAGCAGTCTAGGGTCGTCTGAAGCTTTCTTT; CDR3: CASSLGSSEAFF
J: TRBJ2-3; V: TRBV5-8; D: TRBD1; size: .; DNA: TGTGCCAGCAGCACAACGACAGGGGCGGGCACAGATACGCAGTATTTT; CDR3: CASSTTTGAGTDTQYF
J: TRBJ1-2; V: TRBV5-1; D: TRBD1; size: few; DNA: TGCGCCAGCAGCTTGACAGGGGTGAGCTATGGCTACACCTTC; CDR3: CASSLTGVSYGYTF
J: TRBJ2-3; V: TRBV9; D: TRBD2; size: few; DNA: TGTGCCAGCAGCCTGACTAGCTCCCGCACAGATACGCAGTATTTT; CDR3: CASSLTSSRTDTQYF
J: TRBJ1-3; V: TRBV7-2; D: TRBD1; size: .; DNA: TGTGCCAGCAGCTTAAGTGGGACAGGGTCCGGAAACACCATATATTTT; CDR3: CASSLSGTGSGNTIYF
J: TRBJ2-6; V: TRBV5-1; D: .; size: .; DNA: TGCGCCAGCAGCTTTACAGGGGTAGCGGGAACTGGGGCCAACGTCCTGACTTTC; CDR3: CASSFTGVAGTGANVLTF
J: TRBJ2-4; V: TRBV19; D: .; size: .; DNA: TGTGCCAGTAGTCTTCCCGCCAAAAACATTCAGTACTTC; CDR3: CASSLPAKNIQYF
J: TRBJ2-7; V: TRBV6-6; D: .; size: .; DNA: TGTGCCAGCAGTTACTCAACCGGAGGGATAGGCTACGAGCAGTACTTC; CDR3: CASSYSTGGIGYEQYF
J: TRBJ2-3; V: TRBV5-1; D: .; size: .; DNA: TGCGCCAGCAGCTTGTCCACAGATACGCAGTATTTT; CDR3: CASSLSTDTQYF
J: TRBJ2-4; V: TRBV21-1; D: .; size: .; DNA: TGTGCCAGCAGCAAAGCGGAGTTCGGGGAATTAGCCAAAAACATTCAGTACTTC; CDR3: CASSKAEFGELAKNIQYF
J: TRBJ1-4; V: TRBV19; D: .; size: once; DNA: TGTGCCAGTAGTATCCCGGACGGAACTAATGAAAAACTGTTTTTT; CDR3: CASSIPDGTNEKLFF
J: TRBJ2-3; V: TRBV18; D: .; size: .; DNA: TGTGCCAGCTCACCTACCACAGATACGCAGTATTTT; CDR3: CASSPTTDTQYF
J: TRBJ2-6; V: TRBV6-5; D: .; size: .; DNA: TGTGCCAGCCTAAACTCTGGGGCCAACGTCCTGACTTTC; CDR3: CASLNSGANVLTF
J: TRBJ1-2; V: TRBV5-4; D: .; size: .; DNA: TGTGCCAGCAGCTTGGGGACGGCAGCCCATGGCTACACCTTC; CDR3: CASSLGTAAHGYTF
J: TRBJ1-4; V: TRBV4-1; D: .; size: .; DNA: TGCGCCAGCAGCCAAGGGGTTGCAACTAATGAAAAACTGTTTTTT; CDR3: CASSQGVATNEKLFF
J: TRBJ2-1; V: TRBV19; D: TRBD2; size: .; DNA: TGTGCCAGTAGTATGAGCGGGGGGGGCTACAATGAGCAGTTCTTC; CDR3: CASSMSGGGYNEQFF
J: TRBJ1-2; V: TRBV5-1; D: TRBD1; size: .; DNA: TGCGCCAGCAGCTTACAGGGGGCTGACTATGGCTACACCTTC; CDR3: CASSLQGADYGYTF
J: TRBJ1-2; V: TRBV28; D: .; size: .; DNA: TGTGCCAGCAGTTTACAGGGCTATGGCTACACCTTC; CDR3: CASSLQGYGYTF
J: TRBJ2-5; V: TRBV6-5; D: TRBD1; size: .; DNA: TGTGCCAGCAGTTGGACAGGGGGGGAGGAGACCCAGTACTTC; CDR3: CASSWTGGEETQYF
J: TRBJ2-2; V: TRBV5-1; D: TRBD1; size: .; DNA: TGCGCCAGCAGCCTACCGACAGGGGGCGTCACCGGGGAGCTGTTTTTT; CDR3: CASSLPTGGVTGELFF
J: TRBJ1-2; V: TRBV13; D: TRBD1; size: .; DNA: TGTGCCAGCAGGGTACAGGGGGCTGAGTATGGCTACACCTTC; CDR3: CASRVQGAEYGYTF
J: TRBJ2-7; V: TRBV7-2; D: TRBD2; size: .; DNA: TGTGCCAGCAGCTTAGCAGGGGCTAGCGGGAGGTACCAGCAGTACTTC; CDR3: CASSLAGASGRYQQYF